This T cell receptor beta chain appears in the sequencing data of a study of T cell responses to AZD1222 COVID-19 vaccine. V lost 2 bases to trimming and J lost 1 base, with 14 bases between them. CDR1 is MNHNS and CDR2 is SASEGT in the germline V gene. This CDR3 comprises 16 residues. Repertoires were generated with immunoSEQ multiplex PCR, while TCRdb's copy carries only in-frame clones and drops some. Of 90,000 to 150,000 clones in the sample, 88% are singletons; the top ten hold 4% to 5.5%. The chain carries TRBV6-1 and TRBJ1-1, with D possibly matching TRBD1 (5 bases). The material was peripheral blood, obtained on day 0 of AZD1222 vaccination. The TCR comes from an adult in good health. The CDR3 sequence: CASSENHNRRNTEAFF. CDR3 bases: TGTGCCAGCAGTGAAAATCATAACAGGAGGAACACTGAAGCTTTCTTT.